This TCR beta chain was observed in a study of cytomegalovirus exposure and HLA in healthy donors. PCR used 60 Vbeta primers and 13 Jbeta primers. The repertoire was sequenced with immunoSEQ multiplex PCR; TCRdb's copy has only in-frame clones and lacks some. The table lists 130,000 or so clones. Concerning this clone: Its antigen is not identified.

The CDR3 loop spans 14 amino acids. Germline V CDR1 and CDR2: SGHDT, YYEEEE. V lost 4 bases, J lost 4 bases, and 7 bases stayed unmatched. Notes on the study in general: In a later analysis, TCR beta V- and J-gene trimming was associated with a missense DCLRE1C variant. According to reports, the classifier identified cytomegalovirus status with high specificity and sensitivity. As a later analysis revealed, most CMV-associated TCR beta chains appeared HLA-restricted.

This chain connects TRBV5-6 to TRBJ2-7; 8 bases agree with TRBD1. Material: PBMCs. This TCR was recovered from a woman in her thirties or forties in good health and CMV-seronegative. CDR3 protein: CASSPVGQGYEQYF. The DNA of the CDR3 is TGTGCCAGCAGCCCCGTTGGACAGGGTTACGAGCAGTACTTC.